The clone carrying this TCR beta chain was recorded a few times. What it binds is not known. Time point defined: newly diagnosed GD, antithyroid drugs for less than 3 months. PBMCs were the source of the RNA used for TCR sequencing. The CDR3 runs 14 residues. Trimming took 3 bases from V and 8 from J, leaving 13 bases between them. Germline CDR1 MGHDK, CDR2 SYGVNS. This sample was taken from a study of regulatory T cells in long-lasting Graves disease. Background on the study: Graves' patients, diagnosed recently, had received antithyroid drugs under 3 months. Findings of the study overall: The persistent group shared about 2,700 public clonotypes, more than the approximately 890 shared by new patients. Persistent disease exhibited a predilection for TRBV28, TRBJ1-2 and TRBJ2-5.

Arm-PCR of CDR3 regions and iRepertoire HTBI primers were the basis on which TCR beta libraries were built. TCRdb used MiXCR to reprocess the multiplex PCR reads, holding one entry per CDR3 protein. This table holds under 300,000 distinct CDR3 sequences, 20% to 25% found once. This sequence joins TRBV25-1 and TRBJ1-4; D gene ambiguous. The source was peripheral blood mononuclear cells (PBMCs), collected at new diagnosis, from a patient treated with antithyroid drugs. This TCR derives from a female donor with Graves disease. The CDR3 DNA is TGTGCCAGCAGTGATACCGGGGTGCGGGAAAAACTGTTTTTT. It specifies CASSDTGVREKLFF.